Listed below are T cell receptor beta chains from one sample, sequenced in a study of blood T cell repertoires in COVID-19. TCRdb's copy holds only in-frame clones and misses some; the assay was immunoSEQ multiplex PCR. The sample lists about 370,000 clones; about 89% were seen once. The sequencing input was peripheral blood. Receptors originate from a woman aged 25 to 39 with COVID-19, enrolled during active disease. Each CDR3 is given without its conserved first and last residue. Fields, in order: V gene, clone size, D gene, J gene, CDR3 protein. A D gene is named only where the DNA matches it firmly. Part of the rows lack a size; the others show once, few, many or a class for expanded clones.

v_call: TRBV6-5
clone_size: once
d_call: TRBD1
j_call: TRBJ1-2
cdr3_aa: ASSYEDRGWDGYT

v_call: TRBV6-5
clone_size: -
d_call: TRBD1
j_call: TRBJ1-4
cdr3_aa: ASSYRGQNAEKLF

v_call: TRBV10-3
clone_size: -
d_call: TRBD1
j_call: TRBJ2-2
cdr3_aa: AISKPQGQGDTGELF

v_call: TRBV18
clone_size: -
d_call: -
j_call: TRBJ1-5
cdr3_aa: ASSSNREGPQH

v_call: TRBV4-1
clone_size: -
d_call: -
j_call: TRBJ2-1
cdr3_aa: ASSQTGYNEQF

v_call: TRBV2
clone_size: once
d_call: -
j_call: TRBJ1-1
cdr3_aa: ASSERAGLPEAF

v_call: TRBV5-1
clone_size: -
d_call: -
j_call: TRBJ2-5
cdr3_aa: ASSFFPESTGLTQY

v_call: TRBV11-2
clone_size: -
d_call: TRBD1
j_call: TRBJ1-6
cdr3_aa: ASSLRQGMDSPLH

v_call: TRBV7-2
clone_size: -
d_call: -
j_call: TRBJ1-6
cdr3_aa: ASSTGWGSPLH

v_call: TRBV5-5
clone_size: -
d_call: -
j_call: TRBJ1-3
cdr3_aa: ASSLGGRVEPGNTIY

v_call: TRBV19
clone_size: once
d_call: -
j_call: TRBJ1-1
cdr3_aa: ASINLLGANTEAF

v_call: TRBV14
clone_size: -
d_call: -
j_call: TRBJ2-5
cdr3_aa: ASSQPYQSGGETQY

v_call: TRBV12-3/TRBV12-4
clone_size: -
d_call: -
j_call: TRBJ1-5
cdr3_aa: ASSLERRSQH

v_call: TRBV11-2
clone_size: -
d_call: -
j_call: TRBJ2-1
cdr3_aa: ASSPRLTSLHEQF

v_call: TRBV4-2
clone_size: -
d_call: -
j_call: TRBJ1-1
cdr3_aa: ASSRGPGDTEAF

v_call: TRBV4-3
clone_size: -
d_call: -
j_call: TRBJ2-7
cdr3_aa: ASSQGVGRSSYEQY

v_call: TRBV5-1
clone_size: -
d_call: -
j_call: TRBJ1-2
cdr3_aa: ASGGAGGYT

v_call: TRBV11-2
clone_size: once
d_call: TRBD2
j_call: TRBJ2-7
cdr3_aa: ASSLGFRGGVDRYEQY

v_call: TRBV29-1
clone_size: -
d_call: TRBD2
j_call: TRBJ2-1
cdr3_aa: SVRKRGRRGEQF

v_call: TRBV4-3
clone_size: -
d_call: -
j_call: TRBJ1-5
cdr3_aa: ASSQEFLSNQPQH

v_call: TRBV19
clone_size: -
d_call: TRBD2
j_call: TRBJ2-2
cdr3_aa: ASSMPAGGPGELF

v_call: TRBV7-9
clone_size: -
d_call: -
j_call: TRBJ1-3
cdr3_aa: ASSRRRGENTIY

v_call: TRBV9
clone_size: -
d_call: -
j_call: TRBJ2-6
cdr3_aa: ASSGALSGANVLT

v_call: TRBV4-2
clone_size: -
d_call: TRBD1
j_call: TRBJ2-1
cdr3_aa: ASSPRRQGAYNEQF

v_call: TRBV7-8
clone_size: -
d_call: TRBD1
j_call: TRBJ1-4
cdr3_aa: ASSPGGAYEKLF

v_call: TRBV10-3
clone_size: -
d_call: -
j_call: TRBJ1-2
cdr3_aa: AIRGQSANYGYT

v_call: TRBV28
clone_size: -
d_call: -
j_call: TRBJ1-5
cdr3_aa: ASSTRRGRSNQPQH

v_call: TRBV10-3
clone_size: once
d_call: -
j_call: TRBJ1-6
cdr3_aa: AISESARDGGPLH

v_call: TRBV27
clone_size: -
d_call: -
j_call: TRBJ1-1
cdr3_aa: ATQVMVDTEAF

v_call: TRBV19
clone_size: -
d_call: -
j_call: TRBJ2-5
cdr3_aa: ASSIIPEETQY

v_call: TRBV7-6
clone_size: once
d_call: -
j_call: TRBJ2-1
cdr3_aa: ASSSLQAGYNEQF

v_call: TRBV12-3/TRBV12-4
clone_size: few
d_call: -
j_call: TRBJ1-1
cdr3_aa: ASSPLLTEAF

v_call: TRBV24-1
clone_size: -
d_call: -
j_call: TRBJ2-5
cdr3_aa: ATSDLQGHQETQY

v_call: TRBV21-1
clone_size: once
d_call: -
j_call: TRBJ1-4
cdr3_aa: ASSKHCPGGDEKLF

v_call: TRBV28
clone_size: -
d_call: -
j_call: TRBJ2-7
cdr3_aa: ASSFLRVIQIGSTTYEQY

v_call: TRBV11-3
clone_size: -
d_call: -
j_call: TRBJ2-3
cdr3_aa: ASSLLQDTQY

v_call: TRBV11-1
clone_size: -
d_call: -
j_call: TRBJ2-3
cdr3_aa: ASSHSGEPTDTQY

v_call: TRBV6-2/TRBV6-3
clone_size: once
d_call: TRBD2
j_call: TRBJ2-5
cdr3_aa: ASSHSKGGRETQY

v_call: TRBV6-5
clone_size: once
d_call: -
j_call: TRBJ1-4
cdr3_aa: ASSSPRAAGEKLF

v_call: TRBV2
clone_size: -
d_call: -
j_call: TRBJ2-4
cdr3_aa: ASSPGLSKNIQY

v_call: TRBV6-2/TRBV6-3
clone_size: once
d_call: -
j_call: TRBJ1-1
cdr3_aa: ASSYSEVVGIGDTEAF

v_call: TRBV6-2/TRBV6-3
clone_size: -
d_call: TRBD2
j_call: TRBJ2-1
cdr3_aa: ASSPSGRNYNEQF

v_call: TRBV27
clone_size: few
d_call: -
j_call: TRBJ1-2
cdr3_aa: ASSRTANYGYT

v_call: TRBV29-1
clone_size: -
d_call: TRBD1
j_call: TRBJ2-1
cdr3_aa: SVEVGTVYNEQF

v_call: TRBV19
clone_size: -
d_call: -
j_call: TRBJ1-5
cdr3_aa: ASSIELDEVNQPQH

v_call: TRBV5-1
clone_size: -
d_call: TRBD2
j_call: TRBJ2-3
cdr3_aa: ASSFRTSGNTDTQY

v_call: TRBV28
clone_size: once
d_call: -
j_call: TRBJ1-5
cdr3_aa: ASLQPGLSVGYSNQPQH

v_call: TRBV7-9
clone_size: -
d_call: TRBD2
j_call: TRBJ2-1
cdr3_aa: ASSLAGGPMGEQF

v_call: TRBV6-2/TRBV6-3
clone_size: -
d_call: -
j_call: TRBJ1-1
cdr3_aa: ASSSSIQGGTEAF

v_call: TRBV2
clone_size: -
d_call: TRBD1
j_call: TRBJ1-6
cdr3_aa: ASSPRQGRNNSPLH

v_call: TRBV9
clone_size: -
d_call: TRBD2
j_call: TRBJ2-3
cdr3_aa: ASSALAGGTTSTDTQY